The present T cell receptor beta chain was sequenced within a study of T cell changes during pregnancy in multiple sclerosis. This clone has more than one count but fewer than ten. Repertoires were generated with immunoSEQ multiplex PCR, while TCRdb's copy carries only in-frame clones and drops some. The sample lists about 36,000 clones, about 91% seen once, with over 9% in the top ten. The source material was CD8+ T cells from peripheral blood mononuclear cells, sampled in the third trimester of pregnancy. This TCR derives from a female donor with multiple sclerosis, enrolled in a pregnancy study.

The DNA for the CDR3 is TGTGCCAGTAGTATGGTAGCGGGAGAAGGCACAGATACGCAGTATTTT. Translated: CASSMVAGEGTDTQYF. The chain couples TRBV19 to TRBJ2-3; TRBD2 matches 9 bases. The germline V gene encodes CDR1 LNHDA and CDR2 SQIVND (reference sequence). The length of the CDR3 is 16 residues. The trim removed 3 bases at V and 1 base at J, leaving 5 bases unmatched.